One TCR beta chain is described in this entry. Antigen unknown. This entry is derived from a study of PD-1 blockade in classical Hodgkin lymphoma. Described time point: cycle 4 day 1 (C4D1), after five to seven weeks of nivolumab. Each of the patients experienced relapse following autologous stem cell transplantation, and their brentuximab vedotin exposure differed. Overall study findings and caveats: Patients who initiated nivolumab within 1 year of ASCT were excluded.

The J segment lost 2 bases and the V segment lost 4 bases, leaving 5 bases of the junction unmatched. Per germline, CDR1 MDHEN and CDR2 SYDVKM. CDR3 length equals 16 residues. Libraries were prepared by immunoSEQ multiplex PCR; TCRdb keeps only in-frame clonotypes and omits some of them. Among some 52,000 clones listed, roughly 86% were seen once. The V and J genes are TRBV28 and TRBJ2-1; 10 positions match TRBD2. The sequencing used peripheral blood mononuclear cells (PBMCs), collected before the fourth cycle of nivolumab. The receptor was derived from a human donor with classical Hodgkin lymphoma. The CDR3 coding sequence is TGTGCCAGCAGTTCCGGACTAGCGGTGACCTACAATGAGCAGTTCTTC. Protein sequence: CASSSGLAVTYNEQFF.